Many counts were recorded for the clone carrying this T cell receptor (beta chain). The data were taken from a study of T cells in Graves' hyperthyroidism and ophthalmopathy. About the research overall: Blood was drawn when the patient was first diagnosed and still untreated.

V lost 4 bases, J lost 5 bases, and 9 bases lay in between. The length of the CDR3 is 14 residues. Germline lookup yields CDR1 SGHTA and CDR2 FQGNSA. The CDR3 regions of TCR beta were amplified from RNA transcripts. The TCR CDR3 was amplified in a first-round RT-PCR using the HTBI primer set. Via MiXCR, TCRdb re-called the multiplex PCR reads, giving one row per CDR3 protein. The table records 600,000 to 750,000 distinct CDR3 sequences, 17% of them present only once. Hyperthyroidism, newly diagnosed and lasting under 2 months, affected patients aged 18 to 65. Thyroid ultrasound and orbital computed tomography, with clinical symptoms and serum thyroxine and TRAb, informed diagnoses.

Sequenced input: blood. This receptor was taken from a man aged 50 or older with Graves' hyperthyroidism. This sequence joins TRBV7-2 and TRBJ1-6, with D possibly TRBD1 on 6 matching bases. The CDR3 sequence: CASSWTADNSPLHF. Here the CDR3 DNA reads TGTGCCAGCAGCTGGACAGCAGATAATTCACCCCTCCACTTT.